A selection of T cell receptor beta chains follows, all from one sample in a study of blood T cell repertoires in COVID-19. Produced via immunoSEQ multiplex PCR; TCRdb's table is partial and in-frame only. Of 110,000 or so clones listed, 85% were seen once; the top ten hold about 13%. Sequencing input: peripheral blood. The receptor source for this set is a human donor in a cohort sampled during active COVID-19. The CDR3 runs from the conserved cysteine through the conserved F or W. The order of the fields is V gene, clone size, D gene, J gene, CDR3 DNA, CDR3 protein. A D gene is named only where the DNA matches it firmly. Part of the rows lack a size; the others show once, few, many or a class for expanded clones.

TRBV5-1	.	TRBD1	TRBJ1-2	TGCGCCAGCGCCCCTGCGGGACAGAACTATGGCTACACCTTC	CASAPAGQNYGYTF
TRBV7-9	.	TRBD1	TRBJ1-4	TGTGCCAGCAACACTCTGGGGACAGGGCCTGCAACTAATGAAAAACTGTTTTTT	CASNTLGTGPATNEKLFF
TRBV19	once	TRBD1	TRBJ1-2	TGTGCCAGTAGTGTACAGGGGATAAGCTATGGCTACACCTTC	CASSVQGISYGYTF
TRBV29-1	.	TRBD1	TRBJ2-2	TGCAGCGCTGACAGGGGTGGCGGGGAGCTGTTTTTT	CSADRGGGELFF
TRBV13	.	TRBD1	TRBJ2-7	TGTGCCAGCAGCTTATGGGGGACAGGGTACTACGAGCAGTACTTC	CASSLWGTGYYEQYF
TRBV27	.	.	TRBJ1-2	TGTGCCAGCAGTTTAGGGCAGTTCTATGGCTACACCTTC	CASSLGQFYGYTF
TRBV5-1	.	TRBD1	TRBJ2-1	TGCGCCAGCAGCCCCCTAGGACAGGGGTGGGACCTATACAATGAGCAGTTCTTC	CASSPLGQGWDLYNEQFF
TRBV7-9	.	TRBD1	TRBJ1-2	TGTGCCAGCAGCACCCATCAGGGGGGTAGCTATGGCTACACCTTC	CASSTHQGGSYGYTF
TRBV12-3/TRBV12-4	.	.	TRBJ2-4	TGTGCCAGCAGTTTAGGACTACCCCCCCTGAACTTC	CASSLGLPPLNF
TRBV2	.	TRBD1	TRBJ1-2	TGTGCCAGCACTATCGGACAGGTTAACTATGGCTACACCTTC	CASTIGQVNYGYTF
TRBV6-1	.	.	TRBJ1-6	TGTGCCAGCAGTGAGGAGAGGACACCTCCTCCCCTCCACTTT	CASSEERTPPPLHF
TRBV27	.	TRBD2	TRBJ2-1	TGTGCCAGCAGTTTATCCCTAGCGGGGGGCCGGGGAAATGAGCAGTTCTTC	CASSLSLAGGRGNEQFF
TRBV3-1/TRBV3-2	.	.	TRBJ2-7	TGTGCCAGCAGCCAAGCCTCGACGGGTTTAACCGAAAACGAGCAGTACTTC	CASSQASTGLTENEQYF
TRBV29-1	once	TRBD1	TRBJ1-2	TGCAGCGTTGAAGAGTGGGGACAGGACTATGGCTACACCTTC	CSVEEWGQDYGYTF
TRBV5-1	.	TRBD2	TRBJ2-5	TGCGCCAGCAGCCTCAGACTAGCGGGGGTTCAAGAGACCCAGTACTTC	CASSLRLAGVQETQYF
TRBV5-4	.	.	TRBJ1-2	TGTGCCAGCAGCTTGGTGGGGGGCTATGGCTACACCTTC	CASSLVGGYGYTF
TRBV3-1/TRBV3-2	.	.	TRBJ1-1	TGTGCCAGCAGCAGGGGGACTGAAGCTTTCTTT	CASSRGTEAFF
TRBV7-8	.	.	TRBJ2-3	TGTGCCAGCAGCTCCGGGCGGGGGCTGGGCACAGATACGCAGTATTTT	CASSSGRGLGTDTQYF
TRBV18	.	TRBD2	TRBJ2-3	TGTGCCAGCTCCCCTTCCGGGGGGGCCATAGATACGCAGTATTTT	CASSPSGGAIDTQYF